This TCR beta chain originates from a study of CD8 T cells in ankylosing spondylitis (dated by TCRdb to about 2017). Notes on the research overall: To find TCR variants linked to disease, the study profiled T cell receptor beta repertoires in ankylosing spondylitis patients and healthy donors. In total, the full study cohort was made up of about 110 healthy donors and 25 ankylosing spondylitis patients. Samples of peripheral blood were taken, and for ankylosing spondylitis patients, synovial fluid was collected as well. Study-wide findings and limitations: The disease-linked clones showed a CD8+ phenotype and occurred at relatively low frequencies in peripheral blood. A TCR beta motif of 7 or 8 highly homologous amino acid variants appeared characteristic of blood from ankylosing spondylitis patients. The disease-linked clones were reported to be significantly enriched in matched synovial fluid samples from ankylosing spondylitis patients. Some motif variants had previously been reported in the synovial fluid and blood of reactive arthritis patients, which suggests shared mechanisms of disease initiation.

This clonotype was seen at least ten times. Its antigen specificity is not known. Qualities for individual bases were not recorded, and no much larger clone is one base off. Sequencer: Illumina HiSeq 2500. Quantitative 5'-RACE with molecular barcodes was used to prepare TCR beta libraries. The study's own analysis went as follows. A new computational method based on a probabilistic model of VDJ rearrangement was used to identify disease-linked TCR variants. Using fastp at Q25 and MiXCR, TCRdb reprocessed the public reads and kept productive beta chains. Rows are combined by CDR3 protein, so each entry shows the most common genes and DNA. TCRdb's processing, not the authors' own work, is the source of the V and J calls. Here the sample has 200,000 to 250,000 distinct CDR3 sequences; approximately 12% occur a single time. The top ten hold 6% to 8% of the sample. Sequences SGHVS (CDR1) and FQNEAQ (CDR2) are obtained from the germline V gene. From its cysteine to its phenylalanine, the CDR3 spans 17 amino acids. Only the CDR3 region is kept as DNA, spanning 51 bases read in frame from base 1. The germline V and J ends show losses of 3 bases and 5 bases respectively, and no gene match explains 10 bases of the junction.

Sequenced: blood, either unsorted or a sorted T cell fraction (not recorded which). The receptor's source is a male donor with ankylosing spondylitis or in good health (not recorded which). The rearranged segments are TRBV7-8 and TRBJ2-3, with TRBD2 identical over 11 junction bases. For the CDR3, the sequence is CASSFHTSGRGEDTQYF. The base sequence is TGTGCCAGCAGCTTCCATACTAGCGGGAGAGGGGAAGATACGCAGTATTTT. Reference TRBV7-8 and TRBJ2-3 proteins supply the regions before and after the CDR3; the full variable domain is: GAGVSQSPRYKVAKRGQDVALRCDPISGHVSLFWYQQALGQGPEFLTYFQNEAQLDKSGLPSDRFFAERPEGSVSTLKIQRTQQEDSAVYLCASSFHTSGRGEDTQYFGPGTRLTVL.